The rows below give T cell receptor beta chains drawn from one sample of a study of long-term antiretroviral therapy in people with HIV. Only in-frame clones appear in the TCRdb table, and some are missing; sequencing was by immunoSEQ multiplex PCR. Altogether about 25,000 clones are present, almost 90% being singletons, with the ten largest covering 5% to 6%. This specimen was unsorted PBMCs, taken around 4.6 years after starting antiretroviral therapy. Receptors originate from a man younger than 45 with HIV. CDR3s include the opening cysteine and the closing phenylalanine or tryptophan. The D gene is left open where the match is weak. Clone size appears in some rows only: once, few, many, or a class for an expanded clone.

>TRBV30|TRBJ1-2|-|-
CAWSPGGSKGYTF
TGTGCCTGGAGCCCGGGGGGAAGTAAGGGCTACACCTTC
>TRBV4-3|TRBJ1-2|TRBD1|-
CASSQAAGGAFYGYTF
TGCGCCAGCAGCCAAGCAGCAGGGGGCGCGTTTTATGGCTACACCTTC
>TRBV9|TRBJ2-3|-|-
CASSVEGLAIDTQYF
TGTGCCAGCAGCGTAGAGGGGCTAGCCATAGATACGCAGTATTTT
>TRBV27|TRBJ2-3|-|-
CASSFGGPDTQYF
TGTGCCAGCAGTTTCGGAGGGCCAGATACGCAGTATTTT
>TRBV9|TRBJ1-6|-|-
CASSVGVGNSPLHF
TGTGCCAGCAGCGTAGGGGTGGGGAATTCACCCCTCCACTTT
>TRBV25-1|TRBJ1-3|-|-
CASSPRLPGNTIYF
TGTGCCAGCAGCCCTCGGCTTCCTGGAAACACCATATATTTT
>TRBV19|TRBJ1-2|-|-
CASSGGADRASYGYTF
TGTGCCAGTAGTGGTGGGGCGGACAGAGCTTCTTATGGCTACACCTTC
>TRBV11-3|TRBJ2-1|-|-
CASSFGYNEQFF
TGTGCCAGCAGCTTCGGGTACAATGAGCAGTTCTTC
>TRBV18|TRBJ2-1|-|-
CASSPLKGQAALLQAEQFF
TGTGCCAGCTCACCACTGAAAGGGCAGGCTGCTCTTTTACAGGCTGAGCAGTTCTTC
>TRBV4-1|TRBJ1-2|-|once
CASSSPGQGRGYTF
TGCGCCAGCAGCTCCCCCGGGCAGGGTAGGGGCTACACCTTC
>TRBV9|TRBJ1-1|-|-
CASSAEGGVTEAFF
TGTGCCAGCAGCGCAGAGGGAGGGGTCACTGAAGCTTTCTTT
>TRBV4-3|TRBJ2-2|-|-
CASSQGELVGGELFF
TGCGCCAGCAGCCAAGGGGAATTAGTTGGAGGGGAGCTGTTTTTT
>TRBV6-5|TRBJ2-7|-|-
CASSSQGGSAYEQYF
TGTGCCAGCAGTTCTCAGGGGGGATCGGCCTACGAGCAGTACTTC
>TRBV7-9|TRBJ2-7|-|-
CASSLEGGHEQYF
TGTGCCAGCAGCTTGGAGGGTGGGCACGAGCAGTACTTC
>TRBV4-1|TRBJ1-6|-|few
CASSPFGLTGNNSPLHF
TGCGCCAGCAGCCCTTTCGGGCTTACAGGGAATAATTCACCCCTCCACTTT
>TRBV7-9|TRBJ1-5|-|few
CASSSSGAVNQPQHF
TGTGCCAGCAGCTCCAGTGGGGCAGTCAATCAGCCCCAGCATTTT
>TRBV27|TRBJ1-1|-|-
CASSLSPNMNTEAFF
TGTGCCAGCAGTTTATCCCCGAACATGAACACTGAAGCTTTCTTT
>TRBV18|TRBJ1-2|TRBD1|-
CASSSTAGGTYGYTF
TGTGCCAGCTCATCGACAGCAGGGGGGACCTATGGCTACACCTTC
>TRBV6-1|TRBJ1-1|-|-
CASRRPGATEAFF
TGTGCCAGCAGACGCCCAGGGGCGACTGAAGCTTTCTTT
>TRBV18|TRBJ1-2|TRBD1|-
CASSPRDRGYGYTF
TGTGCCAGCTCACCAAGAGACAGGGGATATGGCTACACCTTC